This T cell receptor (beta chain) was sequenced during a study of post-analysis software for immune sequencing data. Study-level background: The study covered relapsing-remitting, secondary progressive and progressive-relapsing courses of multiple sclerosis.

Trimming shortened V by 0 bases and J by 4 bases, and 7 bases separated the two germline ends. Germline loops: CDR1 KGHSH, CDR2 LQKENI. This CDR3 spans 13 amino acids. Unique molecular identifiers featured in each of the TCR beta cDNA libraries. T cells numbering about 0.85 to 10 million yielded 500,000 to 550,000 cDNA molecules. TCRdb independently ran MiXCR on the PCR reads; one entry per CDR3 protein. Here the sample spans hundreds of thousands of distinct CDR3 sequences, around a third being singletons. General study findings and limits: Patients used a few TRBV segments, including TRBV5-6, TRBV5-1 and TRBV20-1, more often than controls.

Points on this clonotype: Its antigen is still unknown.

The sequence was obtained from a girl aged 10-17 years with multiple sclerosis. The chain combines TRBV18 with TRBJ2-7, with D perhaps TRBD1 (6 bases). The sequencing sample was made of blood. CDR3 sequence (DNA): TGTGCCAGCTCACCACCTGACAGGTACGAGCAGTACTTC. Protein sequence: CASSPPDRYEQYF.